This TCR beta chain stems from a study of shared clonotypes between healthy human individuals. Investigators spread the genomic DNA of each subset evenly over several immunoSEQ plates. This table comes from immunoSEQ multiplex PCR, and its TCRdb copy is limited to in-frame clones, with some not included. The data show approximately 720,000 clones, with less than 80% seen just once and roughly 1.8% held by the top ten. The CDR3 has 12 amino acids. The V gene's germline CDR1 is MNHEY and CDR2 SMNVEV (reference sequence). V was trimmed by 5 bases and J by 14 bases, leaving 17 bases between them. J is TRBJ2-3 and V is TRBV27; D possibly corresponds to TRBD2 (6 bases). This receptor was obtained from a woman aged 25 to 39 in good health. The sequenced material came from memory CD4+ T cells sorted from blood. Subset indicated: CD45RA-negative fraction. The CDR3 loop reads CASSPLTGAVYF. CDR3 DNA: TGTGCCAGCAGTCCCTTGACGGGAGCTGTGTATTTT.